These T cell receptor beta chains were read from a single sample in a study of T-cell memory formation after mild COVID-19. In TCRdb, the 5' RACE reads were re-called with MiXCR into one record per CDR3 protein. The sample includes more than 70,000 distinct CDR3 sequences, approximately 13% of them seen just once. The source material was PBMCs or a T cell subset sorted from them (not recorded which). These receptors originate from an adult woman who had mild COVID-19 (a few samples of this study predate the infection). Cell type and time point are not known. The CDR3 runs from the conserved cysteine through the conserved F or W. Each record gives: D gene, J gene, CDR3 length, clone size, V gene, CDR3 protein, CDR3 DNA. A D gene is named only where the DNA matches it firmly. The size entry is marked missing in some rows and otherwise reads once, few, many or a size class.

TRBD1,TRBJ1-1,14,-,TRBV12-3/TRBV12-4,CASRSTGSLTEAFF,TGTGCCAGCAGATCGACAGGGAGTCTCACTGAAGCTTTCTTT
TRBD2,TRBJ2-7,15,many,TRBV29-1,CSVEVTTSAAYEQYF,TGCAGCGTTGAAGTCACGACTAGCGCAGCCTACGAGCAGTACTTC
-,TRBJ1-1,12,many,TRBV5-6,CASSLAYTEAFF,TGTGCCAGCAGCTTGGCCTACACTGAAGCTTTCTTT
-,TRBJ1-4,14,-,TRBV12-3/TRBV12-4,CASSQTGRNEKLFF,TGTGCCAGCAGTCAAACTGGACGGAATGAAAAACTGTTTTTT
-,TRBJ1-1,14,few,TRBV4-3,CASSQDEGNTEAFF,TGCGCCAGCAGCCAAGATGAGGGGAACACTGAAGCTTTCTTT
-,TRBJ2-5,14,-,TRBV27,CASSSGPLGETQYF,TGTGCCAGCAGTTCGGGGCCTCTGGGGGAGACCCAGTACTTC
-,TRBJ2-7,16,-,TRBV4-2,CASSQEGGGSSYEQYF,TGTGCCAGCAGCCAAGAAGGCGGGGGCAGCTCCTACGAGCAGTACTTC
TRBD1,TRBJ2-1,16,few,TRBV5-1,CASSLLDRVSYNEQFF,TGCGCCAGCAGCTTACTCGACAGGGTGTCCTACAATGAGCAGTTCTTC
TRBD2,TRBJ2-1,14,-,TRBV29-1,CSVVSGSLPNEQFF,TGCAGCGTTGTCAGCGGGAGTCTTCCCAATGAGCAGTTCTTC
-,TRBJ2-7,15,few,TRBV13,CASKLEDGMSHEQYF,TGTGCCAGCAAACTCGAAGACGGGATGTCCCACGAGCAGTACTTC
-,TRBJ1-1,14,-,TRBV2,CASRIFAGNIEAFF,TGTGCCAGCAGGATCTTCGCAGGGAACATTGAAGCTTTCTTT
TRBD2,TRBJ2-3,17,-,TRBV3-1,CASSQDPSGVGGDTQYF,TGTGCCAGCAGCCAAGATCCCAGCGGTGTGGGAGGGGATACGCAGTATTTT
TRBD2,TRBJ2-5,15,few,TRBV6-5,CASAVSSGSGETQYF,TGTGCCAGCGCCGTATCCAGCGGGAGTGGGGAGACCCAGTACTTC
TRBD1,TRBJ2-1,18,-,TRBV29-1,CSVKDSVTGDPGPYEQFF,TGCAGCGTGAAAGACAGTGTGACAGGGGACCCGGGACCTTATGAGCAGTTCTTC
-,TRBJ2-5,12,many,TRBV12-3/TRBV12-4,CASSQGWETQYF,TGTGCCAGCAGTCAGGGTTGGGAGACCCAGTACTTC
-,TRBJ1-1,12,few,TRBV20-1,CSAGSLRTEAFF,TGCAGTGCGGGGAGCCTTCGCACTGAAGCTTTCTTT
TRBD1,TRBJ1-4,15,-,TRBV14,CASSQVDRGNEKLFF,TGTGCCAGCAGCCAAGTGGACAGGGGGAATGAAAAACTGTTTTTT
-,TRBJ2-3,16,-,TRBV7-9,CASRQRLGVYTDTQYF,TGTGCCAGCAGACAACGACTGGGGGTTTACACAGATACGCAGTATTTT
TRBD2,TRBJ2-5,18,-,TRBV4-1,CASSPSGGLKRAQETQYF,TGCGCCAGCAGCCCCTCCGGGGGGTTGAAGCGGGCCCAAGAGACCCAGTACTTC
TRBD1,TRBJ2-3,12,few,TRBV29-1,CSGQAFTDTQYF,TGCAGTGGACAGGCTTTCACAGATACGCAGTATTTT
-,TRBJ2-1,15,many,TRBV5-1,CASSWTNKGYNEQFF,TGCGCCAGCAGCTGGACAAATAAGGGCTACAATGAGCAGTTCTTC
-,TRBJ2-7,12,-,TRBV27,CASSLSRHEQYF,TGTGCCAGCAGTTTATCGAGGCACGAGCAGTACTTC
-,TRBJ2-7,12,few,TRBV7-8,CASSFAGNEQYF,TGTGCCAGCAGCTTCGCGGGAAACGAGCAGTACTTC
-,TRBJ2-1,11,-,TRBV7-6,CASSLMGEQFF,TGTGCCAGCAGCTTAATGGGTGAGCAGTTCTTC
TRBD2,TRBJ2-1,17,-,TRBV9,CASSVAAGGPSYNEQFF,TGTGCCAGCAGCGTAGCTGCGGGAGGGCCGTCTTACAATGAGCAGTTCTTC
-,TRBJ2-1,15,many,TRBV5-4,CASSFRNEGHNEQFF,TGTGCCAGCAGCTTTCGCAACGAAGGACACAATGAGCAGTTCTTC
-,TRBJ1-1,13,-,TRBV7-2,CASSPGGHTEAFF,TGTGCCAGCAGCCCCGGGGGACACACTGAAGCTTTCTTT
-,TRBJ2-1,13,few,TRBV7-9,CASSNRWVNEQFF,TGTGCCAGCTCGAATCGCTGGGTCAATGAGCAGTTCTTC
-,TRBJ2-7,15,few,TRBV7-9,CASSLALGTRIEQYF,TGTGCCAGCAGCTTAGCGCTCGGGACCCGGATAGAGCAGTACTTC
-,TRBJ2-1,14,many,TRBV5-1,CASSMTSFGNEQFF,TGCGCCAGCAGTATGACTAGTTTCGGCAATGAGCAGTTCTTC
TRBD2,TRBJ2-1,16,many,TRBV29-1,CSVEVGTSGRFHEQFF,TGCAGCGTTGAAGTGGGGACTAGCGGGAGGTTTCATGAGCAGTTCTTC
-,TRBJ2-6,15,-,TRBV20-1,CSARDPQSGANVLTF,TGCAGTGCTAGAGATCCGCAATCTGGGGCCAACGTCCTGACTTTC
-,TRBJ2-7,17,few,TRBV7-9,CASSFLGVTGEEVEQYF,TGTGCCAGCAGCTTTCTGGGAGTAACGGGAGAAGAAGTGGAGCAGTACTTC
-,TRBJ1-1,12,-,TRBV5-6,CAAGRTRAEAFF,TGTGCCGCAGGGCGGACTCGAGCTGAAGCTTTCTTT
-,TRBJ2-7,15,few,TRBV16,CASSQNHVSSYEQYF,TGTGCCAGCAGCCAAAATCACGTGAGCTCCTACGAGCAGTACTTC
-,TRBJ1-1,11,few,TRBV19,CASSIGTEAFF,TGTGCCAGTAGTATTGGAACTGAAGCTTTCTTT
-,TRBJ2-2,13,-,TRBV12-3/TRBV12-4,CASITGSTGELFF,TGTGCCAGCATAACAGGGAGCACCGGGGAGCTGTTTTTT
TRBD1,TRBJ2-4,14,-,TRBV19,CASSSRTGTNIQYF,TGTGCCAGTAGTTCCCGGACAGGGACAAACATTCAGTACTTC
TRBD2,TRBJ2-3,15,-,TRBV12-3/TRBV12-4,CASSFLRGSTDTQYF,TGTGCCAGCAGTTTTTTGCGGGGGAGCACAGATACGCAGTATTTT
-,TRBJ2-3,12,few,TRBV6-4,CASSDSTDTQYF,TGTGCCAGCAGTGACAGCACAGATACGCAGTATTTT
-,TRBJ1-1,14,-,TRBV5-1,CASSLSGEDTEAFF,TGCGCCAGCAGCTTGAGTGGGGAGGACACTGAAGCTTTCTTT
TRBD1,TRBJ2-1,16,few,TRBV4-1,CASSHPQDRGGSEQFF,TGCGCCAGCAGCCATCCCCAGGACAGGGGAGGGAGTGAGCAGTTCTTC
-,TRBJ2-3,15,-,TRBV5-1,CASSVLDWSTDTQYF,TGCGCCAGCAGCGTACTAGATTGGAGCACAGATACGCAGTATTTT
TRBD1,TRBJ2-3,15,few,TRBV24-1,CATSEWTGNTDTQYF,TGTGCCACCAGTGAATGGACAGGGAACACAGATACGCAGTATTTT
-,TRBJ1-3,17,-,TRBV5-1,CASSPRAEGSVGNTIYF,TGCGCCAGCAGCCCTCGGGCGGAGGGGTCGGTTGGAAACACCATATATTTT
TRBD2,TRBJ2-5,16,-,TRBV20-1,CSARSLVGGGQETQYF,TGCAGTGCTAGAAGCCTAGTTGGCGGGGGGCAAGAGACCCAGTACTTC
TRBD1,TRBJ1-5,14,-,TRBV6-2/TRBV6-3,CASSYGTGVQPQHF,TGTGCCAGCAGTTACGGGACAGGGGTTCAGCCCCAGCATTTT
TRBD1,TRBJ1-6,15,few,TRBV3-1,CASSPDRDYNSPLHF,TGTGCCAGCAGCCCCGACAGGGACTATAATTCACCCCTCCACTTT
-,TRBJ1-5,14,few,TRBV5-6,CASSLGVSNQPQHF,TGTGCCAGCAGCTTGGGAGTTAGCAATCAGCCCCAGCATTTT
TRBD1,TRBJ2-3,17,-,TRBV4-1,CASSQTKITGAGDTQYF,TGCGCCAGCAGCCAAACCAAAATTACAGGGGCGGGAGATACGCAGTATTTT
TRBD1,TRBJ1-5,14,-,TRBV20-1,CSARSGQGLQPQHF,TGCAGTGCTAGATCGGGACAGGGGTTGCAGCCCCAGCATTTT
TRBD1,TRBJ2-1,14,many,TRBV5-6,CASSPGTGGDEQFF,TGTGCCAGCAGCCCCGGGACAGGGGGGGATGAGCAGTTCTTC
TRBD1,TRBJ1-5,16,-,TRBV7-8,CASSLWLQGADQPQHF,TGTGCCAGCAGCTTATGGTTACAGGGGGCCGATCAGCCCCAGCATTTT
TRBD2,TRBJ2-1,18,-,TRBV5-1,CASSLWGQIASGDNEQFF,TGCGCCAGCAGCTTATGGGGACAGATAGCTAGCGGGGACAATGAGCAGTTCTTC
TRBD1,TRBJ2-7,15,few,TRBV5-1,CASSQLLTGGGEQYF,TGCGCCAGCAGCCAACTCCTGACAGGGGGCGGCGAGCAGTACTTC
-,TRBJ1-1,14,-,TRBV12-3/TRBV12-4,CASSLGQVTTEAFF,TGTGCCAGCAGTTTAGGCCAGGTGACCACTGAAGCTTTCTTT
TRBD2,TRBJ2-5,14,few,TRBV20-1,CSARELAGDETQYF,TGCAGTGCTCGCGAACTAGCGGGAGATGAGACCCAGTACTTC
-,TRBJ2-1,14,many,TRBV7-9,CASSSGASYNEQFF,TGTGCCAGCAGCTCCGGGGCCAGCTACAATGAGCAGTTCTTC
TRBD2,TRBJ2-5,15,-,TRBV12-3/TRBV12-4,CASSVSGGLQETQYF,TGTGCCAGCAGTGTTAGCGGGGGGCTCCAAGAGACCCAGTACTTC
-,TRBJ2-4,17,-,TRBV7-9,CASSLEGGLLAKNIQYF,TGTGCCAGCAGCTTAGAGGGGGGGTTACTAGCCAAAAACATTCAGTACTTC